This entry is about one T cell receptor (beta chain). These data originate in a study of low-dose radiotherapy and immunotherapy resistance in tumors. Study details: Treatment of Cohort 2 consisted of 1 Gy per fraction every two weeks, amounting to 13 Gy over 26 weeks. Oral aspirin at 300 mg was taken daily by patients for four cycles, beginning on cycle 1 day 1.

Both TCRalpha and TCRbeta chains were reverse transcribed with V-gene-specific primers. TCR amplification used roughly 18 PCR cycles, a constant-region primer and a V-primer adapter. Amplification of isolated mRNA was accomplished via in vitro transcription. TCRdb reanalysed the reads using MiXCR and keeps one entry per CDR3 protein. Among some 46,000 distinct CDR3 sequences listed, around 25% were seen once. Germline loops: CDR1 KGHSH, CDR2 LQKENI. Between the trimmed V and J ends, which lost 4 bases and 10 bases, there was a span of 20 bases. The CDR3 consists of 15 residues. Sample time point: after trial treatment. The treatment is: LDRT plus nivolumab, ipilimumab, low-dose cyclophosphamide and aspirin (RACIN trial). Patients who could take part had advanced solid tumors with no tumor-infiltrating lymphocytes.

This sequence joins TRBV18 and TRBJ2-1; a weak D match, TRBD2 (6 bases). The material was PBMCs, obtained after low-dose radiotherapy plus immunotherapy. The sequence was collected from a male donor with prostate cancer. CDR3 in DNA: TGTGCCAGCTCACAAGGCGGGACGACCCTAGAGGAGCAGTTCTTC. Protein: CASSQGGTTLEEQFF.